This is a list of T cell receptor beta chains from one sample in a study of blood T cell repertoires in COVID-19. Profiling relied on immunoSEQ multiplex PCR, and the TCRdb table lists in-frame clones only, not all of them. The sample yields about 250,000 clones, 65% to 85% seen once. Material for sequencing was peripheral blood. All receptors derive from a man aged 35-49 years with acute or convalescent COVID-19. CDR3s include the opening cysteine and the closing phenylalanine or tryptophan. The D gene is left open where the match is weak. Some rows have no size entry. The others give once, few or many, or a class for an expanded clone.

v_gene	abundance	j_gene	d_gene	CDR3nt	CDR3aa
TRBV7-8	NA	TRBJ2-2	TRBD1	TGTGCCAGCAGCACCCAGACAGGGATGGGGAACACCGGGGAGCTGTTTTTT	CASSTQTGMGNTGELFF
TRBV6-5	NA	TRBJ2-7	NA	TGTGCCAGCAGACCACAGGCCGCCGGGAGCGAGCAGTACTTC	CASRPQAAGSEQYF
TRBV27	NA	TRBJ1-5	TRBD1	TGTGCCAGCAGTGCCGGCCCGGGACAGGGATACCAGCCCCAGCATTTT	CASSAGPGQGYQPQHF
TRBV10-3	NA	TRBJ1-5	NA	TGTGCCTCAAGACCGGGGACAACTAGCAATCAGCCCCAGCATTTT	CASRPGTTSNQPQHF
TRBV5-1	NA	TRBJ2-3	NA	TGCGCCAGCAGCTCCCCTTCAGATACGCAGTATTTT	CASSSPSDTQYF
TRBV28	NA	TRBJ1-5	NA	TGTGCCACAAGTTCCGACATTTCTACCAATCAGCCCCAGCATTTT	CATSSDISTNQPQHF
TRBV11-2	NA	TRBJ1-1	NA	TGTGCCAGCAGCTTAGATAGCGAGGGAACTGAAGCTTTCTTT	CASSLDSEGTEAFF
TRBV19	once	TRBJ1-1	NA	TGTGCCAGTAGTATACTCCCGGACTCGAACACTGAAGCTTTCTTT	CASSILPDSNTEAFF
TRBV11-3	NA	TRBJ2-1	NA	TGTGCCAGCAGCCTCGACAGACAGATTTACAATGAGCAGTTCTTC	CASSLDRQIYNEQFF
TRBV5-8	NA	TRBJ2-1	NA	TGTGCCAGCAGCCCCCTAGATTCCTACAATGAGCAGTTCTTC	CASSPLDSYNEQFF
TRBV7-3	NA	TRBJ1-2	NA	TGTGCCAGCAGCTTAACGGCGGGGTATGGCTACACCTTC	CASSLTAGYGYTF
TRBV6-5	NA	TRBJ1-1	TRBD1	TGTGCCAGCAGTCCAGGGACAGGGGGCAGGGAAGCTTTCTTT	CASSPGTGGREAFF
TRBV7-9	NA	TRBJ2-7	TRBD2	TGTGCCAGCAGCGTAGTTAGCGGGAGGGCCGACTACGAGCAGTACTTC	CASSVVSGRADYEQYF
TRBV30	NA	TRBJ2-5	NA	TGTGCCTGGAGTGGTGCAGGGGCCCAAGAGACCCAGTACTTC	CAWSGAGAQETQYF
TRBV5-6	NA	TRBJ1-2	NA	TGTGCCAGCAGGGATCCCAGGGGCTTGGACTATGGCTACACCTTC	CASRDPRGLDYGYTF
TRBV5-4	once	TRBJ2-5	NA	TGTGCCAGCAGCGCACAATCCCAAGAGACCCAGTACTTC	CASSAQSQETQYF
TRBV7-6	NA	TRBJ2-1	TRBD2	TGTGCCAGCAGCTTAGAGCGGGAGGGCTACAATGAGCAGTTCTTC	CASSLEREGYNEQFF